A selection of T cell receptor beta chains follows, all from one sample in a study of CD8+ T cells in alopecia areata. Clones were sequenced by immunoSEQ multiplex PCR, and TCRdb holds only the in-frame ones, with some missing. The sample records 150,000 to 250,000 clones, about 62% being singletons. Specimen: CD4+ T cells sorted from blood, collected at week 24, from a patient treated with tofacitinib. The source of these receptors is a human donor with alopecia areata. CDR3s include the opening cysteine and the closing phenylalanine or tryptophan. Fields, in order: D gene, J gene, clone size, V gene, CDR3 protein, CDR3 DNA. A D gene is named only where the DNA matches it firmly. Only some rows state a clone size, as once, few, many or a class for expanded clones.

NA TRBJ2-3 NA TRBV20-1 CSARIADTQYF TGCAGTGCTAGAATCGCAGATACGCAGTATTTT
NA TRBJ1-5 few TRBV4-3 CASSQEGLPDQPQHF TGCGCCAGCAGCCAGGAGGGACTCCCTGATCAGCCCCAGCATTTT
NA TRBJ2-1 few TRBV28 CASSADPSSYNEQFF TGTGCCAGCAGTGCCGATCCCAGCTCCTACAATGAGCAGTTCTTC
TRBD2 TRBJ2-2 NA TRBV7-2 CASSISGGANTGELFF TGTGCCAGCAGCATTAGCGGGGGGGCGAACACCGGGGAGCTGTTTTTT
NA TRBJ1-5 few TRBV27 CASSSRTGGGNQPQHF TGTGCCAGCAGTTCGAGGACTGGAGGAGGCAATCAGCCCCAGCATTTT
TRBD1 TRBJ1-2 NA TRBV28 CATRAQGAYGYTF TGTGCCACCCGGGCCCAGGGGGCCTATGGCTACACCTTC
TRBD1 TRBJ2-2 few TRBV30 CASKRTGHTGELFF TGTGCCAGTAAGAGGACAGGACACACCGGGGAGCTGTTTTTT
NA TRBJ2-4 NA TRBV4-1 CASSQPRERKNIQYF TGCGCCAGCAGCCAACCGAGGGAGCGCAAAAACATTCAGTACTTC
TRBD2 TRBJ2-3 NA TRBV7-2 CASSRPPLAGARTDTQYF TGTGCCAGCAGCCGACCGCCACTAGCGGGGGCCCGCACAGATACGCAGTATTTT
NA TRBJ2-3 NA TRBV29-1 CSGNGGTDTQYF TGCAGCGGGAATGGGGGCACAGATACGCAGTATTTT
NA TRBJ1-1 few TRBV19 CASSMQGYKRTEAFF TGTGCCAGTAGTATGCAGGGGTATAAGAGAACTGAAGCTTTCTTT
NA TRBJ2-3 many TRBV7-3 CASSLRASGNTQYF TGTGCCAGCAGCTTAAGAGCTTCAGGGAATACGCAGTATTTT
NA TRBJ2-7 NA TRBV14 CASSAQGSGSYEQYF TGTGCCAGCAGTGCTCAGGGGTCGGGCTCCTACGAGCAGTACTTC
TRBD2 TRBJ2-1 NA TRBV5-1 CASSPTSGAYNEQFF TGCGCCAGCAGCCCGACTAGCGGTGCCTACAATGAGCAGTTCTTC
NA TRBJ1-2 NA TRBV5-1 CASSLGGRRDGYTF TGCGCCAGCAGCTTGGGGGGGCGCCGGGATGGCTACACCTTC
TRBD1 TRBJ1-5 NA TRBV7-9 CASSLARTGDQPQHF TGTGCCAGCAGCTTAGCGCGGACAGGGGATCAGCCCCAGCATTTT
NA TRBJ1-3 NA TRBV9 CASSGRRGNTIYF TGTGCCAGCTCTGGACGGCGAGGAAACACCATATATTTT
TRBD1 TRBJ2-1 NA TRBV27 CASSRGTVNEQFF TGTGCCAGCAGTCGAGGGACAGTCAATGAGCAGTTCTTC
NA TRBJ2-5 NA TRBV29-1 CSVDTGYQETQYF TGCAGCGTGGACACAGGGTACCAAGAGACCCAGTACTTC
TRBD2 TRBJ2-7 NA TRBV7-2 CASSPSGSSYEQYF TGTGCCAGCAGTCCAAGCGGGAGCTCCTACGAGCAGTACTTC
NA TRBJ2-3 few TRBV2 CASSVGETDTQYF TGTGCCAGCAGTGTGGGGGAGACAGATACGCAGTATTTT
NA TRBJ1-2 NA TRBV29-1 CSVASRGAYGYTF TGCAGCGTTGCCTCCAGGGGAGCCTATGGCTACACCTTC
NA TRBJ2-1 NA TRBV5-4 CASSSLGYDNEQFF TGTGCCAGCAGCAGCCTTGGCTACGACAATGAGCAGTTCTTC
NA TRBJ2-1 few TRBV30 CAWSPSLALSYNEQFF TGTGCCTGGAGTCCATCCCTAGCGCTATCCTACAATGAGCAGTTCTTC
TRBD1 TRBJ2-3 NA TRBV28 CASSLPQGSTDTQYF TGTGCCAGCAGCCTCCCACAGGGGAGCACAGATACGCAGTATTTT
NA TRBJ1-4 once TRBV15 CATSRGEAIREKLFF TGTGCCACCAGCAGAGGAGAGGCGATACGTGAAAAACTGTTTTTT
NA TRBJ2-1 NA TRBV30 CAWSVRFVEQFF TGTGCCTGGAGTGTTCGGTTTGTTGAGCAGTTCTTC
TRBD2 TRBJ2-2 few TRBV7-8 CASSSRSSGANTGELFF TGTGCCAGCAGCTCGAGATCTAGCGGGGCCAACACCGGGGAGCTGTTTTTT
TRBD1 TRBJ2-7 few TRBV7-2 CASSLRQGGYEQYF TGTGCCAGCAGCCTACGACAGGGGGGCTACGAGCAGTACTTC
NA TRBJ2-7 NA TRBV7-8 CASSQATGSEQYF TGTGCCAGCAGCCAAGCAACAGGCAGCGAGCAGTACTTC
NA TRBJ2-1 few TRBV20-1 CSARMDNEQFF TGCAGTGCTAGAATGGACAATGAGCAGTTCTTC
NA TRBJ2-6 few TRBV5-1 CASSLEGPGANVLTF TGCGCCAGCAGCTTGGAGGGGCCTGGGGCCAACGTCCTGACTTTC
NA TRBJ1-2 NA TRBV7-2 CASSSTVIYGYTF TGTGCCAGCAGCTCCACAGTTATCTATGGCTACACCTTC
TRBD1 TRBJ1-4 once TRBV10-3 CAISSGQGDEKLFF TGTGCCATCAGCTCTGGACAGGGGGATGAAAAACTGTTTTTT
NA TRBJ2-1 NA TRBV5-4 CASSHGVLSSYNEQFF TGTGCCAGCAGTCATGGGGTTTTAAGCTCCTACAATGAGCAGTTCTTC
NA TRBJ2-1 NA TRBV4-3 CASSQDPTSHNEQFF TGCGCCAGCAGCCAAGATCCGACTAGTCACAATGAGCAGTTCTTC
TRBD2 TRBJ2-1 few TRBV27 CASRQAGLAGAAGREQFF TGTGCCAGCAGGCAGGCCGGGCTAGCGGGGGCCGCTGGGAGGGAGCAGTTCTTC
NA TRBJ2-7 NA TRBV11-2 CASSPPGLSGTYEQYF TGTGCCAGCAGCCCCCCAGGGCTTAGTGGGACCTACGAGCAGTACTTC
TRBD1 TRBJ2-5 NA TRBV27 CASPTGQETQYF TGTGCCAGCCCGACAGGGCAAGAGACCCAGTACTTC
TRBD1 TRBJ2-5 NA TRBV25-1 CASSEPSGTGETQYF TGTGCCAGCAGTGAACCTTCAGGGACAGGGGAGACCCAGTACTTC
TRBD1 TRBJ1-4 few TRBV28 CASRVGQPNEKLFF TGTGCCAGCAGGGTGGGACAGCCCAATGAAAAACTGTTTTTT
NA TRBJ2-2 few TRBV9 CASSAQGELFF TGTGCCAGCAGCGCTCAGGGGGAGCTGTTTTTT
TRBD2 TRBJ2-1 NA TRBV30 CAWSHPVTSGRSAEQFF TGTGCCTGGAGCCACCCAGTTACTAGCGGGAGATCCGCTGAGCAGTTCTTC
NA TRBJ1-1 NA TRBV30 CAWSVLGDTEAFF TGTGCCTGGAGTGTCCTGGGAGACACTGAAGCTTTCTTT
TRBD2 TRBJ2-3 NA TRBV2 CASSDTSGLPDTQYF TGTGCCAGCAGTGACACTAGCGGGTTACCAGATACGCAGTATTTT
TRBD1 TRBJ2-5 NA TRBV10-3 CAIRENQGDRETQYF TGTGCCATCAGAGAAAACCAGGGGGATCGGGAGACCCAGTACTTC
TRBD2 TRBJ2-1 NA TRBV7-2 CASSFGLVLRDEQFF TGTGCCAGCAGCTTTGGACTAGTACTACGGGATGAGCAGTTCTTC
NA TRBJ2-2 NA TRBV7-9 CATGRRNTGELFF TGTGCCACGGGGCGGCGGAACACCGGGGAGCTGTTTTTT